This T cell receptor beta chain was obtained from a study of blood T cell repertoires in COVID-19. In the study overall: Researchers got acute and convalescent COVID-19 samples from the United States, Italy and Spain. In each case, the material was cDNA or gDNA derived from T cells, B-cell-depleted T cells, or PBMCs.

CDR1 is MNHEY and CDR2 is SMNVEV in the germline V gene (reference sequence). The CDR3 has 14 residues. Trimming cost V 6 bases and J 8 bases; bases outside gene matches: 10. In the study's own analysis: Estimation of nucleated cell counts relied on the amplification of reference gene primers. The repertoire was sequenced with immunoSEQ multiplex PCR; TCRdb's copy has only in-frame clones and lacks some. V and J calls and clone size are copied from that table; D and trimming were computed from the DNA. The data contain 180,000 or so clones, 80% to 90% of them singletons. This clone was observed a single time.

The sequence derives from a man in his 60s with acute or convalescent COVID-19. Material: peripheral blood. The V call is TRBV27, the J call TRBJ1-2; 9 bases line up with TRBD1. CDR3 amino acids: CASSYQTGGLGYTF. In nucleotides, the CDR3 is TGTGCCAGCAGCTACCAAACAGGGGGCTTGGGCTACACCTTC.